The 2 T cell receptor beta chains given below trace back to one sample, sequenced in a study of cytomegalovirus exposure and HLA in healthy donors. Sequencing used immunoSEQ multiplex PCR; TCRdb keeps in-frame clones, though not all of them. The sample comprises roughly 200,000 clones, approximately 86% of which are singletons, and 6% to 8% rests with the top ten. The sequenced sample was PBMCs. Receptors originate from a man aged 25-45 years in good health and CMV-seropositive.

The chain joins TRBV4-1 to TRBJ1-2; D is possibly TRBD1 (5 bases). This CDR3 contains 16 residues. Trimming shortened V by 0 bases and J by 8 bases, and 19 bases separated the two germline ends. Germline values: CDR1 MGHRA, CDR2 YSYEKL. The CDR3 DNA reads as TGCGCCAGCAGCCAAGAACCCAATCTTCGCCGGGGGGGCTACACCTTC. Translating gives CASSQEPNLRRGGYTF.

This clone was observed once. The chain recombines TRBV6-1 with TRBJ1-5; TRBD1 matches at 7 bases. The CDR3 contains 15 residues. V lost 4 bases to trimming and J lost 3 bases; unmatched junction nucleotides: 6. Germline loops: CDR1 MNHNS, CDR2 SASEGT. CDR3 region: CASSGAGGYNQPQHF. The CDR3 DNA reads TGTGCCAGCAGTGGGGCAGGGGGGTACAATCAGCCCCAGCATTTT.